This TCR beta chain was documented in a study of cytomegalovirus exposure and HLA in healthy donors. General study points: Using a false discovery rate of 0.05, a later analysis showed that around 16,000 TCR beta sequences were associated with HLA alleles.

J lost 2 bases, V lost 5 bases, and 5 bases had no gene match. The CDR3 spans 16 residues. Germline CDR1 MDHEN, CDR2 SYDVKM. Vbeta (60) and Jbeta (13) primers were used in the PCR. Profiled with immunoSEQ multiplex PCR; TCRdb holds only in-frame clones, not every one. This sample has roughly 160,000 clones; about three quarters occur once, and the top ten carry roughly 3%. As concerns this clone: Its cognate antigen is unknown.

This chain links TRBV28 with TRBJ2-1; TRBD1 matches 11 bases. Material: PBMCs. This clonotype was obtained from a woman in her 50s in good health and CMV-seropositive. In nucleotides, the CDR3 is TGTGCCAGCAGTCCCTCGGGACAGGGGGCCTACAATGAGCAGTTCTTC. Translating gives CASSPSGQGAYNEQFF.